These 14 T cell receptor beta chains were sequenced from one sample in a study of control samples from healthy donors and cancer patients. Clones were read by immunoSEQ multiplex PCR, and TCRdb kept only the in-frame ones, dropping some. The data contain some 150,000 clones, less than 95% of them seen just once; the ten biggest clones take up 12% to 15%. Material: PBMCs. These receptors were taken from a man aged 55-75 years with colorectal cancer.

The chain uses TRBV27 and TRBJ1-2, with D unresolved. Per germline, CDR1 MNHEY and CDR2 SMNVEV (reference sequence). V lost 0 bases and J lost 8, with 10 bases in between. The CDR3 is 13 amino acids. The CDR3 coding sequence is TGTGCCAGCAGTTTATCGCGTACGCTCGGCTACACCTTC. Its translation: CASSLSRTLGYTF.

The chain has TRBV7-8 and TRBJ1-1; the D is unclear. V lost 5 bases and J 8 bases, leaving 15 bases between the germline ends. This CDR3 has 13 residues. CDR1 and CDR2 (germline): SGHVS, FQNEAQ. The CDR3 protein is CASSLPRAEEAFF. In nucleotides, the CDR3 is TGTGCCAGCAGCCTACCTAGGGCAGAAGAAGCTTTCTTT.

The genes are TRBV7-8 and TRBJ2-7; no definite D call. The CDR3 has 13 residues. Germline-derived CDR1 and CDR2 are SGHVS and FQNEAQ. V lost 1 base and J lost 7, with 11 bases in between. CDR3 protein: CASSLEPGGEQYF. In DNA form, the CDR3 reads TGTGCCAGCAGCTTAGAACCAGGTGGGGAGCAGTACTTC.

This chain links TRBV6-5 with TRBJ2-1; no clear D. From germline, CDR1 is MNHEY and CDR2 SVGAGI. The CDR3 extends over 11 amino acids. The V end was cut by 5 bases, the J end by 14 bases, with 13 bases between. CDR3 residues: CASSQTGREFF. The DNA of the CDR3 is TGTGCCAGCAGTCAAACCGGTCGGGAGTTCTTC.

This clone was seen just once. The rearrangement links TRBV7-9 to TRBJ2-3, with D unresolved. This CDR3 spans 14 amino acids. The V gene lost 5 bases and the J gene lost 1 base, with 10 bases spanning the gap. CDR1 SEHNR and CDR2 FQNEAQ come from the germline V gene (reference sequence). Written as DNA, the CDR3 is TGTGCCAGCAGCCCCGAAATCGGCACAGATACGCAGTATTTT. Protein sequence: CASSPEIGTDTQYF.

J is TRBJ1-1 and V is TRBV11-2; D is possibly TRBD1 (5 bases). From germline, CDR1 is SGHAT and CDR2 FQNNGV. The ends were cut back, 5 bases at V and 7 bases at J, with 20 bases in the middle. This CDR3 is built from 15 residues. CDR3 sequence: CASSRRWERQNEAFF. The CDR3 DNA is TGTGCCAGCAGCCGGAGGTGGGAGAGACAGAATGAAGCTTTCTTT.

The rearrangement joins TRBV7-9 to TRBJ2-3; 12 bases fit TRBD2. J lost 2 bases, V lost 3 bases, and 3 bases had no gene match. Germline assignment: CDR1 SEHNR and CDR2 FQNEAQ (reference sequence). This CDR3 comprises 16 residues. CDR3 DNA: TGTGCCAGCAGCTTGACTAGCGGGGGCCACACAGATACGCAGTATTTT. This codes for CASSLTSGGHTDTQYF.

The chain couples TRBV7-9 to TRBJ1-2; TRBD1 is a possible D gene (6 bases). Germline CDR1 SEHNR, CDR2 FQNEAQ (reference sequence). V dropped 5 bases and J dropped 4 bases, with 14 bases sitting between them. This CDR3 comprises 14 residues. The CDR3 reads CASSPRGVGYGYTF. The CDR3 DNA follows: TGTGCCAGCAGCCCGAGGGGGGTCGGCTATGGCTACACCTTC.

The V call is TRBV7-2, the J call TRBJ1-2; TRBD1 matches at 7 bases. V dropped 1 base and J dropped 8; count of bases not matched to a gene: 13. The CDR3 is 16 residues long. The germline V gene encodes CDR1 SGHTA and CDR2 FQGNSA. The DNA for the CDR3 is TGTGCCAGCAGCTTAGGGGGGGGGACAGCAATTCACGGCTACACCTTC. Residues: CASSLGGGTAIHGYTF.

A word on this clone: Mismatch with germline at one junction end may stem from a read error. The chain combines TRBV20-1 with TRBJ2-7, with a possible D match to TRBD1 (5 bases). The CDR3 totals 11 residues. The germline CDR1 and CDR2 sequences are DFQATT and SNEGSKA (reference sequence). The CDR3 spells CSAQGDGQGVF. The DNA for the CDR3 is TGCAGTGCTCAAGGAGACGGACAAGGGGTCTTC.

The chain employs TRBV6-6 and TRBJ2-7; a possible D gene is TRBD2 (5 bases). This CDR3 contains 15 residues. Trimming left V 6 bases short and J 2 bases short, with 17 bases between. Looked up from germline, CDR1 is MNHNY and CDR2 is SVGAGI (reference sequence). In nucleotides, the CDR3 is TGTGCCAGCAGAGGAAGGAGGATCATGCCCTACGAGCAGTACTTC. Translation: CASRGRRIMPYEQYF.

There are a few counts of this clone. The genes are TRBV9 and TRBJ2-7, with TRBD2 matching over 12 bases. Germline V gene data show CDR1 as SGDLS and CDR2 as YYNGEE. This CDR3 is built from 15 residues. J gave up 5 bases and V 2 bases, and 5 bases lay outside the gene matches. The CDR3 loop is CASSVTGLAGNEQYF. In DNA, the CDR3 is TGTGCCAGCAGCGTCACCGGACTAGCGGGGAACGAGCAGTACTTC.

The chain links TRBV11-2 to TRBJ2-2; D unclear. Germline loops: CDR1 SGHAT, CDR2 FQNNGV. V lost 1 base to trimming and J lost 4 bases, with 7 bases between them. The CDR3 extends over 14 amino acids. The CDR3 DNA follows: TGTGCCAGCAGCTTAGTTGTGTTCACCGGGGAGCTGTTTTTT. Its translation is CASSLVVFTGELFF.

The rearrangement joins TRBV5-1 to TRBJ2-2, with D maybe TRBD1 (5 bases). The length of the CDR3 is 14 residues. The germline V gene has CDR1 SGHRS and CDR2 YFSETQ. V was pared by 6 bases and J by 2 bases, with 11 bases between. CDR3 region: CASTSQGNTGELFF. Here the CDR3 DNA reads TGCGCCAGCACTAGTCAGGGAAACACCGGGGAGCTGTTTTTT.